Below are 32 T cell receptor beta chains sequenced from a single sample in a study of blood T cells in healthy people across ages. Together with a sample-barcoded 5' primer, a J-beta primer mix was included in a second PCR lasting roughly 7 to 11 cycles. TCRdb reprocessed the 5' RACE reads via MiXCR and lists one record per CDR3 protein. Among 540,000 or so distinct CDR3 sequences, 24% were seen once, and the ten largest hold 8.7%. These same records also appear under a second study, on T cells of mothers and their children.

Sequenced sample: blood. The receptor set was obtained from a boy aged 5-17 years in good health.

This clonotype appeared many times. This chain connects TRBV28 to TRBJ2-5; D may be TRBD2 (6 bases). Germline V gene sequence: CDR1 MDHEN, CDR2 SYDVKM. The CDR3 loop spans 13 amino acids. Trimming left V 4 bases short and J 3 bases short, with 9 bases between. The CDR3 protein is CASSSRLEETQYF. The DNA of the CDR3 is TGTGCCAGCAGTTCCAGACTAGAAGAGACCCAGTACTTC.

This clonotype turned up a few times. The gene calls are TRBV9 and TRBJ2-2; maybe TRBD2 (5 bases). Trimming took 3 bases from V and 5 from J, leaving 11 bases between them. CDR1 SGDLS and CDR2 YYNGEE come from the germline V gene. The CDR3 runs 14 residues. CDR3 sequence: CASSAPPGTGELFF. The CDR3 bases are TGTGCCAGCAGCGCCCCCCCGGGAACCGGGGAGCTGTTTTTT.

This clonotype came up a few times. The DNA of the CDR3 is TGTGCCAGCAGTTACCGGGAGGTAGAGACCCAGTACTTC. It yields the protein CASSYREVETQYF. The J gene is TRBJ2-5, the V gene TRBV6-2 or TRBV6-3; 7 bases map to TRBD2. The junction had 1 base not matched to a gene; V was cut back by 2 bases and J by 4 bases. This CDR3 comprises 13 residues. Per the germline V gene, CDR1 is MNHEY and CDR2 is SVGEGT.

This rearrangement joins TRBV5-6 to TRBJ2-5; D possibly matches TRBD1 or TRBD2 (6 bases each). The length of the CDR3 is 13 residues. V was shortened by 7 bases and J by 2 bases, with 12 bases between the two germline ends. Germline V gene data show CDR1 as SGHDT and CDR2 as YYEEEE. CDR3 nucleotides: TGTGCCAGCGAAAGGGGGAGGCAAGAGACCCAGTACTTC. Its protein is CASERGRQETQYF.

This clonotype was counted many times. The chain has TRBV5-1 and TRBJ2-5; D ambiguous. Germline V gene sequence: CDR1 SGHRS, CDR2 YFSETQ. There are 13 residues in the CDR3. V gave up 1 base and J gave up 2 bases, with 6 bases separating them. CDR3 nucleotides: TGCGCCAGCAGCTTGATTGGGCAAGAGACCCAGTACTTC. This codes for CASSLIGQETQYF.

The CDR3 nucleotides are TGTGCCAGCAGCGAGAGGCAGGCGAACACTGAAGCTTTCTTT. It specifies CASSERQANTEAFF. The chain has TRBV9 and TRBJ1-1; D gene ambiguous. Trimming left V 3 bases short and J 1 base short, with 10 bases between. Germline V gene data show CDR1 as SGDLS and CDR2 as YYNGEE. CDR3 length: 14 amino acids.

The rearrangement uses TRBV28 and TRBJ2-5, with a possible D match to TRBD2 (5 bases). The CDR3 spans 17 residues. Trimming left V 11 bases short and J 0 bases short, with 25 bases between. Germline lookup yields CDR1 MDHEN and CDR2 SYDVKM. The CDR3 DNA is TGTGCCTCCCGTAGAGAAGTCTGGCAGCGGAACCAAGAGACCCAGTACTTC. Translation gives CASRREVWQRNQETQYF. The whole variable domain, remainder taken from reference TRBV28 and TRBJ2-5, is DVKVTQSSRYLVKRTGEKVFLECVQDMDHENMFWYRQDPGLGLRLIYFSYDVKMKEKGDIPEGYSVSREKKERFSLILESASTNQTSMYLCASRREVWQRNQETQYFGPGTRLLVL.

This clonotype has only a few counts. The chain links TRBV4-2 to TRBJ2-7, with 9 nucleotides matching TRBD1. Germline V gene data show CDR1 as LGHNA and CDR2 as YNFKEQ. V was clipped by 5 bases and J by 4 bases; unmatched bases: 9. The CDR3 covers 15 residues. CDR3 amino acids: CASSTPGQGGYEQYF. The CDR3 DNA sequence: TGTGCCAGCAGCACCCCGGGACAGGGAGGTTACGAGCAGTACTTC.

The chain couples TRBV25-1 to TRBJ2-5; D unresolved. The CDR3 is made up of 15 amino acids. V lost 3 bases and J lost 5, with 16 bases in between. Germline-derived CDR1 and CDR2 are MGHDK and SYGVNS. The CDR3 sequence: CASSDYGYRQETQYF. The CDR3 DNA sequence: TGTGCCAGCAGTGATTACGGCTACCGCCAGGAGACCCAGTACTTC. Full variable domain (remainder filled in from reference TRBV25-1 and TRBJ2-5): EADIYQTPRYLVIGTGKKITLECSQTMGHDKMYWYQQDPGMELHLIHYSYGVNSTEKGDLSSESTVSRIRTEHFPLTLESARPSHTSQYLCASSDYGYRQETQYFGPGTRLLVL.

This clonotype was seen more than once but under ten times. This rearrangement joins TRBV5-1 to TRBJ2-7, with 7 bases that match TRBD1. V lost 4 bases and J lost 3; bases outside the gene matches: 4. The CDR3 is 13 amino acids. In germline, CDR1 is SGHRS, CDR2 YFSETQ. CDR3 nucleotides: TGCGCCAGCAGCCGTGACAGGGACTACGAGCAGTACTTC. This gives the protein CASSRDRDYEQYF.

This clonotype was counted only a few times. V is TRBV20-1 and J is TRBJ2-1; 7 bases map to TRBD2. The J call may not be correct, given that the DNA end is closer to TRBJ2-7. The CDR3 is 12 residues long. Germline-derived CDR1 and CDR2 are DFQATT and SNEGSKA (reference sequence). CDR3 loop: CSARGEGYEQYF. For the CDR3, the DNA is TGCAGTGCTAGAGGGGAGGGCTACGAGCAGTACTTC.

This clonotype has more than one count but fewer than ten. The CDR3 DNA follows: TGCGCCAGCAGCTTGGAGGGCACCCTTCCCCTCCACTTT. It specifies CASSLEGTLPLHF. The chain joins TRBV5-1 to TRBJ1-6, with D unresolved. Germline V gene lookup returns CDR1 SGHRS and CDR2 YFSETQ. Trimming removed 0 bases from V and 13 bases from J, with 11 bases in between. The length of the CDR3 is 13 residues. Drawing the rest from reference TRBV5-1 and TRBJ1-6, the complete variable domain is KAGVTQTPRYLIKTRGQQVTLSCSPISGHRSVSWYQQTPGQGLQFLFEYFSETQRNKGNFPGRFSGRQFSNSRSEMNVSTLELGDSALYLCASSLEGTLPLHFGNGTRLTVT.

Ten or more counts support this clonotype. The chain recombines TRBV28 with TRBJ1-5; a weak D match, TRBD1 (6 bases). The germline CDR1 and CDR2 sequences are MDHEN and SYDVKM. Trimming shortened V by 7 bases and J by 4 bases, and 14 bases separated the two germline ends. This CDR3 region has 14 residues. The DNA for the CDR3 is TGTGCCAGCACCGAATGGGGGACAAATCAGCCCCAGCATTTT. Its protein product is CASTEWGTNQPQHF.

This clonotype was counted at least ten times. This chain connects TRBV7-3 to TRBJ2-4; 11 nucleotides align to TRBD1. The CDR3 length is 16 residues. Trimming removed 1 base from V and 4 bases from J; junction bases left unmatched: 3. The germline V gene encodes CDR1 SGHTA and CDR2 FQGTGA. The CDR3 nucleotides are TGTGCCAGCAGCTTAAGAGGGACAGGGGGTAAAAACATTCAGTACTTC. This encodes CASSLRGTGGKNIQYF.

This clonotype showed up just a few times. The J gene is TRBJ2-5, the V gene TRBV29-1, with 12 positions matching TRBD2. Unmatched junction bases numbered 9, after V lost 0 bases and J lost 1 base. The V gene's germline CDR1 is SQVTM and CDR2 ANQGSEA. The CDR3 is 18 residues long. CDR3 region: CSVEDRQLAGGFQETQYF. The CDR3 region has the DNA TGCAGCGTTGAAGATAGGCAACTAGCGGGAGGATTCCAAGAGACCCAGTACTTC.

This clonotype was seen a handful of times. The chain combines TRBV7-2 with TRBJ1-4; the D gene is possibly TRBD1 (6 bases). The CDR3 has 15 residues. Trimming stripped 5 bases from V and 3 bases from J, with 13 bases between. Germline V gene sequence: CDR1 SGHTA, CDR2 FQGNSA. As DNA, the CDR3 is TGTGCCAGCAGCCCCTCGACAGGAGCTAATGAAAAACTGTTTTTT. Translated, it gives CASSPSTGANEKLFF. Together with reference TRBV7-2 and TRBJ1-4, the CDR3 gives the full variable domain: GAGVSQSPSNKVTEKGKDVELRCDPISGHTALYWYRQSLGQGLEFLIYFQGNSAPDKSGLPSDRFSAERTGGSVSTLTIQRTQQEDSAVYLCASSPSTGANEKLFFGSGTQLSVL.

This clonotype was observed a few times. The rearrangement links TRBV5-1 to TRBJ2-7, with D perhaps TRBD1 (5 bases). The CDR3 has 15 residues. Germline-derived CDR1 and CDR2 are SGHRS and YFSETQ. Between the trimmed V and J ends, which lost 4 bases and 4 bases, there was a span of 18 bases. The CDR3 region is CASSPGSLGVYEQYF. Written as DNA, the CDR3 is TGCGCCAGCAGCCCCGGCAGTCTAGGGGTGTACGAGCAGTACTTC.

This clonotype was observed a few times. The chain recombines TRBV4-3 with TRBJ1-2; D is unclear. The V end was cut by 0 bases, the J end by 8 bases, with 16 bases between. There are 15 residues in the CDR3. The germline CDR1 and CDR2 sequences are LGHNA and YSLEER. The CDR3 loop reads CASSQDTGSAGGYTF. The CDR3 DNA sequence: TGCGCCAGCAGCCAAGACACCGGATCCGCTGGGGGCTACACCTTC.

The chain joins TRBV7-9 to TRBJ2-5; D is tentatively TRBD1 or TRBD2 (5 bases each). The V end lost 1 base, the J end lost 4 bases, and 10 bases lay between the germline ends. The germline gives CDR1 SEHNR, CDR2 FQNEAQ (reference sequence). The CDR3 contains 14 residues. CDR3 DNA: TGTGCCAGCAGCTTAGGCTCGGGGACAGAGACCCAGTACTTC. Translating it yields CASSLGSGTETQYF.

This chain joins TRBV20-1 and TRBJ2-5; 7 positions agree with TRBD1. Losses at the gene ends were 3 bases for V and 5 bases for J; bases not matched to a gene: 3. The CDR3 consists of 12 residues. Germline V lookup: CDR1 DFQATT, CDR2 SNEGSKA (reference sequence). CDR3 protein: CSASQGQETQYF. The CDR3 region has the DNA TGCAGTGCTAGTCAGGGACAGGAGACCCAGTACTTC.

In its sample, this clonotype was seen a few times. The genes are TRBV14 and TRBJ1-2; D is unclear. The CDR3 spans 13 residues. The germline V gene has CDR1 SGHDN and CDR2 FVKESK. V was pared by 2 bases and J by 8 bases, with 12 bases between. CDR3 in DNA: TGTGCCAGCAGCCAATTCGGACTGGCCGGCTACACCTTC. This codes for CASSQFGLAGYTF.

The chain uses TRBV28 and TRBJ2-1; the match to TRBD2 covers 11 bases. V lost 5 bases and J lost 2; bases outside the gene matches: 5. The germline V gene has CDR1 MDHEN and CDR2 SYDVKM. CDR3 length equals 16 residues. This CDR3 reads CASSPISGRAYNEQFF. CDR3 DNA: TGTGCCAGCAGTCCAATTAGCGGGAGGGCCTACAATGAGCAGTTCTTC.

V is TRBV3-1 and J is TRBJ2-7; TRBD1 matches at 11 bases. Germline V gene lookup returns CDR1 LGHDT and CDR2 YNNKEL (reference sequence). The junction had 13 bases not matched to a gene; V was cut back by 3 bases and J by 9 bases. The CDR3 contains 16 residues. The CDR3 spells CASSQNPGQGVYVQYF. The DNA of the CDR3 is TGTGCCAGCAGCCAGAACCCGGGACAGGGGGTATATGTGCAGTACTTC.

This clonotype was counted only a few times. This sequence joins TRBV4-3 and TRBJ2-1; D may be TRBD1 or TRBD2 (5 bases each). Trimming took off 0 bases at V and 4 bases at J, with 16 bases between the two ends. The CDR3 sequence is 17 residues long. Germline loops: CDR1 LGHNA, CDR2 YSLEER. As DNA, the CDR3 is TGCGCCAGCAGCCAAGATGAAAACCGGGACGGATACAATGAGCAGTTCTTC. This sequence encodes CASSQDENRDGYNEQFF.

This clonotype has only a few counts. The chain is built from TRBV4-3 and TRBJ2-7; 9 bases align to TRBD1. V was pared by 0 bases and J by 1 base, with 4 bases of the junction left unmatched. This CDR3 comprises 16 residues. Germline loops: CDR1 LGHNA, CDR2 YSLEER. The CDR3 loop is CASSQEWDRASYEQYF. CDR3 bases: TGCGCCAGCAGCCAAGAGTGGGACAGGGCTTCCTACGAGCAGTACTTC.

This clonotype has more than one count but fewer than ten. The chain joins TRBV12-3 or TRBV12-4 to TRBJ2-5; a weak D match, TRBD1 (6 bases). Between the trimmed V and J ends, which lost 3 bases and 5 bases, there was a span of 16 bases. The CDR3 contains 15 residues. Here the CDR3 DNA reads TGTGCCAGCAGTTTTAGGAGGACCACAGGGGAGACCCAGTACTTC. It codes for CASSFRRTTGETQYF.

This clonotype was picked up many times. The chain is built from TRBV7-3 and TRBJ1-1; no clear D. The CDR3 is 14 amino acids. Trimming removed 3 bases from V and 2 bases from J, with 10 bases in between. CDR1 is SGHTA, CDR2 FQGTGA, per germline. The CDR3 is CASSLGSGNTEAFF. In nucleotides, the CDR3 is TGTGCCAGCAGCTTGGGCTCGGGAAACACTGAAGCTTTCTTT.

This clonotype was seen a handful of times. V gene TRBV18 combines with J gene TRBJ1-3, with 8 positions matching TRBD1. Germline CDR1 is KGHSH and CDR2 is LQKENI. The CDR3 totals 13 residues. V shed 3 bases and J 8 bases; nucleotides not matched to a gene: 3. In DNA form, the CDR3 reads TGTGCCAGCTCACCGGACAGGGAAGACACCATATATTTT. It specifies CASSPDREDTIYF.

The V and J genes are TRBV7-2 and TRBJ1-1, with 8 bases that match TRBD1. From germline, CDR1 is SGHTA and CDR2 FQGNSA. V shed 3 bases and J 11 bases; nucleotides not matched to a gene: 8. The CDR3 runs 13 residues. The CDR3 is CASSFPGGGGAFF. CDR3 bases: TGTGCCAGCAGCTTCCCAGGGGGCGGGGGGGCTTTCTTT.

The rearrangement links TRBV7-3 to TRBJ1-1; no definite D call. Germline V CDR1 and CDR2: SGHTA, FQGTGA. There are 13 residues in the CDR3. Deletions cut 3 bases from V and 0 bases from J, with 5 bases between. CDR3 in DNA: TGTGCCAGCAGCTTTTACATGAACACTGAAGCTTTCTTT. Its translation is CASSFYMNTEAFF.

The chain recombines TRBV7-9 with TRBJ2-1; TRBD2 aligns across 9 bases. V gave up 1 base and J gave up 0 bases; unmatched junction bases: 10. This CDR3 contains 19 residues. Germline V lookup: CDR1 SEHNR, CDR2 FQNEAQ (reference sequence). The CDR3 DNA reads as TGTGCCAGCAGCTTAGAGCTGGGACTAGCATATAGCTCCTACAATGAGCAGTTCTTC. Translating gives CASSLELGLAYSSYNEQFF.

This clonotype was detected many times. The CDR3 nucleotides are TGTGCCAGCAGTCCCACCCGGGAGTGGGGCTACAATGAGCAGTTCTTC. Protein: CASSPTREWGYNEQFF. The rearrangement links TRBV28 to TRBJ2-1, with D possibly matching TRBD2 (6 bases). The CDR3 has 16 residues. V lost 5 bases and J 3 bases, leaving 17 bases between the germline ends. Per germline, CDR1 MDHEN and CDR2 SYDVKM.